Listed below are T cell receptor beta chains from one sample, sequenced in a study of shared clonotypes between healthy human individuals. Libraries were prepared by immunoSEQ multiplex PCR; TCRdb keeps only in-frame clonotypes and omits some of them. The profile shows about 990,000 clones, 78% of them singletons. Sequenced sample: memory CD4+ T cells from PBMCs. Receptors were obtained from a man younger than 30 in good health. Some clones in this sample may be carry-over from other donors' samples. CDR3s include the opening cysteine and the closing phenylalanine or tryptophan. The D gene is left open where the match is weak. Clone size is stated in some rows and not others, as once, few, many or a class when expanded.

>-|TRBV28|-|TRBJ2-7|16
TGTGCCAGCAGTTCAAGGGGCCCCGGCCCAACCTACGAGCAGTACTTC
CASSSRGPGPTYEQYF
>-|TRBV4-2|-|TRBJ2-1|17
TGTGCCAGCAGCCAAGATAAGGGGGCGGGAGTTTACAATGAGCAGTTCTTC
CASSQDKGAGVYNEQFF
>-|TRBV5-5|-|TRBJ2-5|17
TGTGCCAGCAGCTTGGATTACCTAGCGAGGTACCAAGAGACCCAGTACTTC
CASSLDYLARYQETQYF
>-|TRBV5-1|-|TRBJ2-5|15
TGCGCCAGCAGCTATCTCACCGGGAACCAAGAGACCCAGTACTTC
CASSYLTGNQETQYF
>-|TRBV5-6|TRBD2|TRBJ2-7|13
TGTGCCAGCAGCCCCGGACAGAGCGGGAGGGCGTCCTTC
CASSPGQSGRASF
>once|TRBV5-1|-|TRBJ2-1|14
TGCGCCAGCAGCCAAATGAGCTCCTACAATGAGCAGTTCTTC
CASSQMSSYNEQFF
>-|TRBV11-2|TRBD1|TRBJ2-5|15
TGTGCCAGCAGCAGCAGGACAGGTCTAGGGGAGACCCAGTACTTC
CASSSRTGLGETQYF
>few|TRBV7-3|TRBD1|TRBJ2-7|15
TGTGCCAGCAGCTTAATGGCTGGACAGGGCTACGAGCAGTACTTC
CASSLMAGQGYEQYF
>-|TRBV7-9|-|TRBJ1-1|15
TGTGCCAGCAGCTCGCGGGACCCAGGGAAGACTGAAGCTTTCTTT
CASSSRDPGKTEAFF
>-|TRBV5-1|-|TRBJ2-5|12
TGCGCCAGCAGCTTGGGATGGGAGACCCAGTACTTC
CASSLGWETQYF
>-|TRBV7-3|TRBD1|TRBJ2-3|15
TGTGCCAGCAGCTTAGGTTCGGGACAGCAAGATACGCAGTATTTT
CASSLGSGQQDTQYF
>once|TRBV30|-|TRBJ2-2|14
TGTGCCTGTCCCCTGGGGGGGAACACCGGGGAGCTGTTTTTT
CACPLGGNTGELFF
>-|TRBV28|TRBD2|TRBJ2-7|14
TGTGCCAGCAGTCAGAGCGGGAGAGGCTACGAGCAGTACTTC
CASSQSGRGYEQYF
>-|TRBV19|TRBD1|TRBJ1-5|18
TGTGCCAGTAGCGTGGGGGCGCGGGGGGACAGGGGCAATCAGCCCCAGCATTTT
CASSVGARGDRGNQPQHF
>-|TRBV7-3|TRBD1|TRBJ2-6|17
TGTGCCAGCAGCTTAACCGGGACAGCCTCTGGGGCCAACGTCCTGACTTTC
CASSLTGTASGANVLTF
>-|TRBV7-3|-|TRBJ2-3|12
TGTGCCAGCAGCGCGGGGTCGGATACGCAGTATTTT
CASSAGSDTQYF
>-|TRBV29-1|-|TRBJ1-3|14
TGCAGCGTTGTCCCCCAGCGCACTGGAAACACCATATATTTT
CSVVPQRTGNTIYF
>-|TRBV19|TRBD2|TRBJ2-5|17
TGTGCCAGTAGTAAATCCGGGACTAGCGGGATCCGGGAGACCCAGTACTTC
CASSKSGTSGIRETQYF
>many|TRBV7-6|-|TRBJ1-1|14
TGTGCCAGCAGCTTACAGGGGCTCAACACTGAAGCTTTCTTT
CASSLQGLNTEAFF